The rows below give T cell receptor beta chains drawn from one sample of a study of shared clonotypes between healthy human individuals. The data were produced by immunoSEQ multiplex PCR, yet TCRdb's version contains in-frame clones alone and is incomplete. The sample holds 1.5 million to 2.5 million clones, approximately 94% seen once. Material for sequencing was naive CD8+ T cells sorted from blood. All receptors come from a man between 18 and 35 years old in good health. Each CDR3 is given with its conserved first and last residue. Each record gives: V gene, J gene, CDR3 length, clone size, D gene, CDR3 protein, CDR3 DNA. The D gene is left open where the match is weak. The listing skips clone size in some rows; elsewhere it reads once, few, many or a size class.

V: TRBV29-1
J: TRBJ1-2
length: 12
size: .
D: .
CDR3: CSVEKAGSGYTF
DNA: TGCAGCGTTGAAAAGGCAGGGAGTGGCTACACCTTC

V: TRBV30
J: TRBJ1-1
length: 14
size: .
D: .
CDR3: CAWSFDRGSTEAFF
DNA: TGTGCCTGGAGTTTTGACCGGGGGTCCACTGAAGCTTTCTTT

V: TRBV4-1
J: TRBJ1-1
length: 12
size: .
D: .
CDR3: CASSQDRREAFF
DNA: TGCGCCAGCAGCCAAGATCGGAGGGAAGCTTTCTTT

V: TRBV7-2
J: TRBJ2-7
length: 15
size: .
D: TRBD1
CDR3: CASSTDRGAVYEQYF
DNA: TGTGCCAGCAGCACGGACAGGGGGGCAGTCTACGAGCAGTACTTC

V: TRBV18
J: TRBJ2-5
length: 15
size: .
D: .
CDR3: CASSPPGALEETQYF
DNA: TGTGCCAGCTCACCACCAGGGGCCCTTGAGGAGACCCAGTACTTC

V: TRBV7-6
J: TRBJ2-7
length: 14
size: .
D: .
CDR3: CASSKPAEGYEQYF
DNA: TGTGCCAGCAGCAAACCCGCCGAGGGATACGAGCAGTACTTC

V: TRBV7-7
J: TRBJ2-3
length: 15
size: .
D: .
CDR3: CASSLAFGPTDTQYF
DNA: TGTGCTAGCAGCTTAGCCTTCGGGCCTACAGATACGCAGTATTTT

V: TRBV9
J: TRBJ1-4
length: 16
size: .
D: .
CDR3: CASSPNAGTTNEKLFF
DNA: TGTGCCAGCAGCCCAAACGCGGGGACAACTAATGAAAAACTGTTTTTT

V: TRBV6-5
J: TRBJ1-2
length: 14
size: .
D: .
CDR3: CASSYATGPSGYTF
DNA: TGTGCCAGCAGTTACGCGACAGGCCCATCTGGCTACACCTTC

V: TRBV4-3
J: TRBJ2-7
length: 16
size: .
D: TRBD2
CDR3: CASSQDGAGVFNEQYF
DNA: TGCGCCAGCAGCCAAGATGGGGCGGGAGTCTTCAACGAGCAGTACTTC

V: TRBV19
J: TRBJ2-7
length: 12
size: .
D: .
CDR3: CASSIGENEQYF
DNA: TGTGCCAGTAGTATAGGAGAGAACGAGCAGTACTTC

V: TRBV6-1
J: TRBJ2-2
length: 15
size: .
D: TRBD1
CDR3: CASSAYRQGAGELFF
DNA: TGTGCCAGCAGTGCGTACCGACAGGGGGCCGGGGAGCTGTTTTTT

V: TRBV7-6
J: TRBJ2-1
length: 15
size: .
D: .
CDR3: CASSPTTHTTNEQFF
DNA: TGTGCCAGCAGCCCAACCACACACACTACGAATGAGCAGTTCTTC

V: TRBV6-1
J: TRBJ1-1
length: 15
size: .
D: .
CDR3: CASSGRDEGYTEAFF
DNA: TGTGCCAGCAGTGGGAGGGATGAGGGTTACACTGAAGCTTTCTTT

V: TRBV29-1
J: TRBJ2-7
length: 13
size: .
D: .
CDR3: CSVSGPLSYEQYF
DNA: TGCAGCGTGTCAGGACCTCTCTCCTACGAGCAGTACTTC

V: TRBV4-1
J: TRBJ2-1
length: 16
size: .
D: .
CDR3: CASSPEGGASYNEQFF
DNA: TGCGCCAGCAGCCCCGAGGGGGGGGCCTCCTACAATGAGCAGTTCTTC

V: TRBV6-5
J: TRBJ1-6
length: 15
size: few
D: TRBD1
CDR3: CASSPGTGVVSPLHF
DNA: TGTGCCAGCAGCCCCGGGACAGGGGTTGTATCACCCCTCCACTTT

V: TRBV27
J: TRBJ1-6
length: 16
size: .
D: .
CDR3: CASSSPQGPYNSPLHF
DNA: TGTGCCAGCAGCTCCCCCCAGGGCCCATATAATTCACCCCTCCACTTT